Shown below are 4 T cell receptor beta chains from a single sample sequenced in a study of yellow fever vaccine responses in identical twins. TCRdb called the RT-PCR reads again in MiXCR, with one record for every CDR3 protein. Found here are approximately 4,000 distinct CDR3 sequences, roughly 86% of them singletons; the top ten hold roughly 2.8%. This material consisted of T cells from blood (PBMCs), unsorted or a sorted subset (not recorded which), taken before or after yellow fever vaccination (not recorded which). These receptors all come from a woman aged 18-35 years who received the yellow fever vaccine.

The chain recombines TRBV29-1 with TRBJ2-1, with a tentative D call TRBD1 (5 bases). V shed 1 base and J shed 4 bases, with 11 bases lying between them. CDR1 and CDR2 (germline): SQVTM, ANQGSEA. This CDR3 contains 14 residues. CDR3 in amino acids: CSVEVGRGYNEQFF. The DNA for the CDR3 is TGCAGCGTTGAAGTGGGAAGGGGTTACAATGAGCAGTTCTTC.

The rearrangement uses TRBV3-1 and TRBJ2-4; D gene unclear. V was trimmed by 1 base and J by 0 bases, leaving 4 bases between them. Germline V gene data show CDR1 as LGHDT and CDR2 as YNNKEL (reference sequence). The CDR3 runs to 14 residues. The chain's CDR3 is CASSQGVAKNIQYF. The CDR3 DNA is TGTGCCAGCAGCCAAGGGGTAGCCAAAAACATTCAGTACTTC. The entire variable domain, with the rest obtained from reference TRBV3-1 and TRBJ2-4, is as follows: DTAVSQTPKYLVTQMGNDKSIKCEQNLGHDTMYWYKQDSKKFLKIMFSYNNKELIINETVPNRFSPKSPDKAHLNLHINSLELGDSAVYFCASSQGVAKNIQYFGAGTRLSVL.

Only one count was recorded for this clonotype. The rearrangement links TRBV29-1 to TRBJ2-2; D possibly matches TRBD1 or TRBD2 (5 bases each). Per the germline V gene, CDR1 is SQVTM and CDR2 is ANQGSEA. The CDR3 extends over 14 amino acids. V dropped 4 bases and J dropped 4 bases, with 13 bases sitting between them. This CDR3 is CSVVGRAGTGELFF. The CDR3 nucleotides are TGCAGCGTTGTCGGCAGGGCGGGCACCGGGGAGCTGTTTTTT.

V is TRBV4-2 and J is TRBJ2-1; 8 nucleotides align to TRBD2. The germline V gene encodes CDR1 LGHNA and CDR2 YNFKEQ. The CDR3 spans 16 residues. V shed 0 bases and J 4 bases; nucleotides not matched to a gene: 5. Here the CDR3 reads CASSQEAGGRYNEQFF. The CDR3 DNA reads TGTGCCAGCAGCCAAGAGGCGGGGGGCCGGTACAATGAGCAGTTCTTC.